This record concerns one T cell receptor (beta chain) sequence. Germline CDR1 SEHNR, CDR2 FQNEAQ (reference sequence). This CDR3 spans 16 amino acids. After removal of 5 bases from V and 4 bases from J, the junction contained 6 bases not matched to a gene. These data originate in a study of blood T cell repertoires in COVID-19. Across the whole study: Both acute and convalescent COVID-19 samples were obtained from the United States, Italy and Spain.

The method was immunoSEQ multiplex PCR; TCRdb's version includes in-frame clones alone and lacks a portion of them. The sample has a few hundred thousand clones, around 88% seen once; the top ten hold roughly 1.1%. The sequence came from a woman aged 45-59 years with acute or convalescent COVID-19. This chain links TRBV7-9 with TRBJ2-2, with 11 bases lining up with TRBD1. The specimen was peripheral blood. CDR3 amino acids: CASSGTGTGGTGELFF. As DNA, the CDR3 is TGTGCCAGCAGCGGAACCGGGACAGGGGGCACCGGGGAGCTGTTTTTT.